A single TCR beta chain is shown here with its context. The target antigen is unknown. The V end lost 3 bases, the J end lost 5 bases, and 4 bases lay between the germline ends. The V gene's germline CDR1 is LNHDA and CDR2 SQIVND (reference sequence). The CDR3 has 11 amino acids. The data were obtained in a study of T cell repertoires in cytomegalovirus infection. Study overall: Epitope selection comprised recently identified HLA-C-restricted CMV epitopes and well-studied HLA-B-restricted CMV epitopes. Study-level findings and limits: In two of eight donors, the top clonotype was HLA-C-restricted CMV-specific.

A single record per CDR3 protein comes from TCRdb applying MiXCR to the reads. Here the sample spans 300,000 to 400,000 distinct CDR3 sequences, roughly 25% being singletons. This material consisted of cultured PBMCs, taken from culture after CMV antigen stimulation. The sequence came from a human donor in good health (CMV status not recorded). Some clones in this sample may be carry-over from other donors' samples. The chain combines TRBV19 with TRBJ1-1, with D unclear. In DNA, the CDR3 is TGTGCCAGTAGTATCAAAACTGAAGCTTTCTTT. Its translation: CASSIKTEAFF.